This T cell receptor (beta chain) was found in a study of blood T cell repertoires in COVID-19. In the study overall: From T cells, B-cell-depleted T cells, or PBMCs came the material, which was cDNA or gDNA.

There are 17 residues in the CDR3. Trimming left V 1 base short and J 0 bases short, with 13 bases between. The V gene's germline CDR1 is SGHVS and CDR2 FNYEAQ. This clone was seen only once. Original processing methods: Amplification of reference gene primers provided the estimated nucleated cell counts. Repertoires were generated with immunoSEQ multiplex PCR, while TCRdb's copy carries only in-frame clones and drops some. D and trimming were read from the DNA, whereas the V and J calls and clone size are those reported in that table. Of 150,000 or so clones listed, around 74% are singletons. The chain uses TRBV7-6 and TRBJ1-3, with D unclear. This clonotype was obtained from an older woman with COVID-19, enrolled during active disease. What was sequenced was peripheral blood. Here the CDR3 reads CASSLVSEGGSGNTIYF. In nucleotides, the CDR3 is TGTGCCAGCAGCTTAGTCTCCGAGGGAGGCTCTGGAAACACCATATATTTT. The full variable domain, with the rest looked up from reference TRBV7-6 and TRBJ1-3, is GAGVSQSPRYKVTKRGQDVALRCDPISGHVSLYWYRQALGQGPEFLTYFNYEAQQDKSGLPNDRFSAERPEGSISTLTIQRTEQRDSAMYRCASSLVSEGGSGNTIYFGEGSWLTVV.